The 32 T cell receptor beta chains below come from one sample, sequenced in a study of control samples from healthy donors and cancer patients. Some clones are missing from TCRdb's copy, which holds only in-frame ones; the method was immunoSEQ multiplex PCR. The table lists 200,000 or so clones, roughly 94% of them singletons, with about 1.6% in the top ten. Sequenced material: blood. These receptors were obtained from a man aged 50 to 59 in good health.

The V and J genes are TRBV5-3 and TRBJ2-3; D is unresolved. TRBV5-3 is treated as an ORF (open reading frame) with a function not yet certain. Trimming removed 4 bases from V and 0 bases from J, with 12 bases in between. The CDR3 spans 15 residues. This chain's CDR3 is CARSPRWASTDTQYF. CDR3 in DNA: TGTGCCAGAAGCCCCAGGTGGGCTAGCACAGATACGCAGTATTTT.

CDR3 nucleotides: TGTGCCAGCAGTGAGCAGCTGCTGTACCAAGAGACCCAGTACTTC. Its translation is CASSEQLLYQETQYF. The chain employs TRBV2 and TRBJ2-5; D uncertain. V was pared by 3 bases and J by 0 bases, with 11 bases between. CDR3 length equals 15 residues. The germline CDR1 and CDR2 sequences are SNHLY and FYNNEI.

J is TRBJ1-2 and V is TRBV5-8; 7 bases map to TRBD1. Per germline, CDR1 SGHTS and CDR2 YDEGEE. V gave up 2 bases and J gave up 6 bases; unmatched junction bases: 7. There are 14 residues in the CDR3. CDR3 coding DNA: TGTGCCAGCAGCTTAAGACAGGGTAGGGATGGCTACACCTTC. It yields the protein CASSLRQGRDGYTF.

In nucleotides, the CDR3 is TGTGCCAGCAGTCGTACAGGTCAGTCTGGGGCCAACGTCCTGACTTTC. Translated: CASSRTGQSGANVLTF. V is TRBV7-6 and J is TRBJ2-6; D perhaps matches TRBD1 (5 bases). Germline assignment: CDR1 SGHVS and CDR2 FNYEAQ. Trimming left V 6 bases short and J 1 base short, with 13 bases between. This CDR3 is built from 16 residues.

This chain links TRBV6-5 with TRBJ1-1, with unresolved D. The germline V and J ends were trimmed by 6 bases and 3 bases, with 11 bases remaining between them. The CDR3 totals 13 residues. Germline V gene sequence: CDR1 MNHEY, CDR2 SVGAGI. This CDR3 reads CASRRVRHTEAFF. As DNA, the CDR3 is TGTGCCAGCAGGCGGGTTAGGCACACTGAAGCTTTCTTT.

The chain couples TRBV6-2 or TRBV6-3 to TRBJ2-4, with 8 nucleotides matching TRBD1. V shed 1 base and J 2 bases; nucleotides not matched to a gene: 7. Germline CDR1 reads MNHEY; CDR2 reads SVGEGT. CDR3 length equals 17 residues. CDR3 in amino acids: CASSYFGQGASKNIQYF. CDR3 in DNA: TGTGCCAGCAGTTACTTTGGGCAGGGGGCGTCCAAAAACATTCAGTACTTC.

The chain carries TRBV11-2 and TRBJ2-3; 10 bases match TRBD1. V lost 6 bases to trimming and J lost 6 bases; unmatched junction nucleotides: 18. The germline CDR1 and CDR2 sequences are SGHAT and FQNNGV. The CDR3 contains 18 residues. Written as DNA, the CDR3 is TGTGCCAGCAGTCGAGGGGGACAGGGGATGGGGTTGGTTGATACGCAGTATTTT. Translation gives CASSRGGQGMGLVDTQYF.

The chain is built from TRBV11-3 and TRBJ2-1; maybe TRBD2 (6 bases). The CDR3 consists of 13 residues. The V and J ends lost 4 bases and 9 bases respectively, with 13 bases between them. Germline V gene lookup returns CDR1 SGHNT and CDR2 YENEEA. For the CDR3, the DNA is TGTGCCAGCAGCTCAAATCGGGGAGGTGAGCAGTTCTTC. This codes for CASSSNRGGEQFF.

This chain joins TRBV18 and TRBJ2-7; possible D gene TRBD2, 6 bases. The germline gives CDR1 KGHSH, CDR2 LQKENI. This CDR3 is built from 15 residues. V lost 6 bases, J lost 0 bases, and 15 bases lay in between. This CDR3 reads CASSRMGGSSYEQYV. The CDR3 nucleotides are TGTGCCAGCTCGCGCATGGGGGGATCCTCCTACGAGCAGTACGTC.

The gene calls are TRBV20-1 and TRBJ2-7; TRBD2 aligns across 8 bases. This CDR3 has 14 residues. V shed 3 bases and J 7 bases; nucleotides not matched to a gene: 11. Germline CDR1 reads DFQATT; CDR2 reads SNEGSKA (reference sequence). CDR3 amino acids: CSASLGGGSREQYF. CDR3 DNA sequence: TGCAGTGCTAGTTTGGGCGGGGGGTCGAGGGAGCAGTACTTC.

The chain has TRBV6-5 and TRBJ1-4; no definite D call. The V gene's germline CDR1 is MNHEY and CDR2 SVGAGI. There are 14 residues in the CDR3. V was clipped by 4 bases and J by 0 bases, with 6 bases between them. The CDR3 sequence: CASSLRATNEKLFF. For the CDR3, the DNA is TGTGCCAGCAGTTTAAGAGCAACTAATGAAAAACTGTTTTTT.

The J gene is TRBJ2-2, the V gene TRBV9, with 12 bases aligning to TRBD2. V lost 0 bases, J lost 7 bases, and 1 base stayed unmatched. Germline-derived CDR1 and CDR2 are SGDLS and YYNGEE. The CDR3 totals 15 residues. The CDR3 bases are TGTGCCAGCAGCGTAGCTAGCGGGGGGGACGGGGAGCTGTTTTTT. Translated, it gives CASSVASGGDGELFF.

This chain joins TRBV28 and TRBJ1-4; 10 bases align to TRBD1. CDR1 is MDHEN, CDR2 SYDVKM, per germline. CDR3 length: 18 amino acids. V lost 6 bases, J lost 5 bases, and 15 bases stayed unmatched. DNA of the CDR3: TGTGCCAGCAGGGCTCCCATGGGGACAGGGGAAACCAATGAAAAACTGTTTTTT. Protein sequence: CASRAPMGTGETNEKLFF.

This chain uses TRBV7-9 with TRBJ1-6, with TRBD1 matching 8 bases. V was clipped by 5 bases and J by 10 bases; unmatched bases: 13. There are 16 residues in the CDR3. CDR1 is SEHNR and CDR2 is FQNEAQ in the germline V gene (reference sequence). CDR3 amino acids: CASSAPGGAGVSPLHF. Written as DNA, the CDR3 is TGTGCCAGCAGCGCTCCAGGGGGCGCGGGAGTCTCACCCCTCCACTTT. Supplemented by reference TRBV7-9 and TRBJ1-6, the full variable domain reads DTGVSQNPRHKITKRGQNVTFRCDPISEHNRLYWYRQTLGQGPEFLTYFQNEAQLEKSRLLSDRFSAERPKGSFSTLEIQRTEQGDSAMYLCASSAPGGAGVSPLHFGNGTRLTVT.

J is TRBJ1-2 and V is TRBV14; D unresolved. Germline assignment: CDR1 SGHDN and CDR2 FVKESK. CDR3 length: 12 residues. Deletions cut 0 bases from V and 9 bases from J, with 8 bases between. CDR3: CASSQDVRSYTF. CDR3 nucleotide sequence: TGTGCCAGCAGCCAAGATGTAAGAAGCTACACCTTC.

This clone was found once. The chain joins TRBV5-5 to TRBJ1-1, with 8 nucleotides matching TRBD1. Germline V gene lookup returns CDR1 SGHKS and CDR2 YYEKEE (reference sequence). The CDR3 sequence is 12 residues long. V lost 7 bases, J lost 4 bases, and 3 bases stayed unmatched. The CDR3 loop is CASSGQGTEAFF. CDR3 nucleotide sequence: TGTGCCAGCTCTGGACAGGGCACTGAAGCTTTCTTT. The whole variable domain, filled in from reference TRBV5-5 and TRBJ1-1, reads DAGVTQSPTHLIKTRGQQVTLRCSPISGHKSVSWYQQVLGQGPQFIFQYYEKEERGRGNFPDRFSARQFPNYSSELNVNALLLGDSALYLCASSGQGTEAFFGQGTRLTVV.

The J gene is TRBJ1-1, the V gene TRBV7-2; weak D call: TRBD1 (6 bases). Deletions cut 3 bases from V and 6 bases from J, with 11 bases between. CDR1 SGHTA and CDR2 FQGNSA come from the germline V gene. The CDR3 is 13 amino acids. The CDR3 nucleotides are TGTGCCAGCAGCTTTAGGGGGTTACCTGAAGCTTTCTTT. Its protein is CASSFRGLPEAFF.

The gene calls are TRBV5-6 and TRBJ1-2, with unresolved D. Trimming took off 4 bases at V and 4 bases at J, with 11 bases between the two ends. The CDR3 is 13 residues long. Germline-derived CDR1 and CDR2 are SGHDT and YYEEEE. This chain's CDR3 is CASSQKAGYGYTF. The DNA for the CDR3 is TGTGCCAGCAGCCAGAAAGCGGGCTATGGCTACACCTTC.

The chain is built from TRBV11-2 and TRBJ1-6; a possible D gene is TRBD1 (5 bases). V was pared by 1 base and J by 0 bases, with 10 bases between. CDR3 size: 17 residues. Per germline, CDR1 SGHAT and CDR2 FQNNGV. The CDR3 nucleotides are TGTGCCAGCAGCTTAGTCCGGGGGGGCTCCTATAATTCACCCCTCCACTTT. Its translation is CASSLVRGGSYNSPLHF.

On this clone itself: Different DNA sequences within this sample yield the same CDR3. The rearrangement uses TRBV18 and TRBJ2-7; TRBD1 matches 11 bases. Germline CDR1 is KGHSH and CDR2 is LQKENI. This CDR3 comprises 15 residues. V lost 3 bases to trimming and J lost 2 bases; unmatched junction nucleotides: 3. CDR3 in amino acids: CASSPPGQGAYEQYF. The CDR3 nucleotides read TGTGCCAGCTCACCGCCGGGACAGGGGGCCTACGAGCAGTACTTC.

V usage is TRBV10-3 and J usage is TRBJ1-5, with D maybe TRBD1 (5 bases). The CDR3 totals 14 residues. CDR1 is ENHRY and CDR2 is SYGVKD in the germline V gene. The V gene lost 2 bases and the J gene lost 3 bases, with 8 bases spanning the gap. The chain's CDR3 is CAISERGANQPQHF. The CDR3 DNA follows: TGTGCCATCAGTGAGAGAGGGGCCAATCAGCCCCAGCATTTT.

J is TRBJ2-1 and V is TRBV27, with 11 bases aligning to TRBD2. The CDR3 runs to 15 residues. Per the germline V gene, CDR1 is MNHEY and CDR2 is SMNVEV (reference sequence). V dropped 3 bases and J dropped 7; count of bases not matched to a gene: 5. CDR3 bases: TGTGCCAGCAGTTTTAAAACTAGCGGGGGAAATGAGCAGTTCTTC. It yields the protein CASSFKTSGGNEQFF.

The chain couples TRBV18 to TRBJ1-1; unclear D gene. CDR3 size: 14 residues. The germline V gene encodes CDR1 KGHSH and CDR2 LQKENI. V gave up 5 bases and J gave up 8 bases, with 18 bases separating them. The CDR3 protein is CASSIGHTTPEAFF. In DNA, the CDR3 is TGTGCCAGCTCAATCGGCCACACAACGCCCGAAGCTTTCTTT.

The V and J genes are TRBV11-2 and TRBJ2-5, with TRBD2 matching 11 bases. V dropped 5 bases and J dropped 5; count of bases not matched to a gene: 7. Per germline, CDR1 SGHAT and CDR2 FQNNGV. This CDR3 is built from 15 residues. CDR3 amino acids: CASSPRLAGQETQYF. The CDR3 DNA follows: TGTGCCAGCAGCCCAAGACTAGCGGGGCAGGAGACCCAGTACTTC. Full variable domain (missing parts from reference TRBV11-2 and TRBJ2-5): EAGVAQSPRYKIIEKRQSVAFWCNPISGHATLYWYQQILGQGPKLLIQFQNNGVVDDSQLPKDRFSAERLKGVDSTLKIQPAKLEDSAVYLCASSPRLAGQETQYFGPGTRLLVL.

V usage is TRBV27 and J usage is TRBJ2-5; D ambiguous. Germline CDR1 is MNHEY and CDR2 is SMNVEV (reference sequence). V was clipped by 10 bases and J by 7 bases, with 13 bases between them. This CDR3 is built from 11 residues. CDR3 protein: CAIHESVTQYF. CDR3 nucleotides: TGTGCCATCCACGAGTCCGTGACCCAGTACTTC.

The J gene is TRBJ1-1, the V gene TRBV6-6; D not certain. Germline V lookup: CDR1 MNHNY, CDR2 SVGAGI (reference sequence). The length of the CDR3 is 15 residues. Trimming left V 3 bases short and J 0 bases short, with 11 bases between. The CDR3 spells CASSYSGFMNTEAFF. The CDR3 DNA follows: TGTGCCAGCAGTTATTCCGGGTTCATGAACACTGAAGCTTTCTTT.

The gene calls are TRBV30 and TRBJ1-6; tentative D call: TRBD1 (5 bases). Germline V gene lookup returns CDR1 GTSNPN and CDR2 SVGIG (reference sequence). The length of the CDR3 is 14 residues. V dropped 0 bases and J dropped 6 bases, with 9 bases sitting between them. This CDR3 is CAWSVGQPNSPLHF. The CDR3 bases are TGTGCCTGGAGTGTGGGGCAGCCTAATTCACCCCTCCACTTT.

This chain connects TRBV9 to TRBJ2-5; D uncertain. V was clipped by 3 bases and J by 4 bases, with 13 bases between them. The CDR3 consists of 14 residues. Germline V CDR1 and CDR2: SGDLS, YYNGEE. The CDR3 reads CASSAPGGVETQYF. CDR3 sequence (DNA): TGTGCCAGCAGCGCCCCGGGTGGGGTAGAGACCCAGTACTTC.

The chain links TRBV19 to TRBJ1-2; 10 positions match TRBD1. J gave up 8 bases and V 7 bases, and 10 bases lay outside the gene matches. CDR3 length equals 14 residues. The germline gives CDR1 LNHDA, CDR2 SQIVND (reference sequence). CDR3 residues: CASIRTGGSTGYTF. The DNA of the CDR3 is TGTGCCAGTATTAGGACAGGGGGATCGACGGGCTACACCTTC.

CDR3 coding DNA: TGTGCCAGCAGCTTAGGGCAGCTCCCAGATACGCAGTATTTT. Translated, it gives CASSLGQLPDTQYF. This chain uses TRBV7-2 with TRBJ2-3; D call uncertain. V lost 1 base and J 4 bases, leaving 9 bases between the germline ends. CDR3 size: 14 residues. Germline V gives CDR1 SGHTA, CDR2 FQGNSA. Looking up the rest from reference TRBV7-2 and TRBJ2-3 gives the full variable domain: GAGVSQSPSNKVTEKGKDVELRCDPISGHTALYWYRQSLGQGLEFLIYFQGNSAPDKSGLPSDRFSAERTGGSVSTLTIQRTQQEDSAVYLCASSLGQLPDTQYFGPGTRLTVL.

This clone was seen once. V usage is TRBV30 and J usage is TRBJ2-6; D may be TRBD1 or TRBD2 (5 bases each). The CDR3 covers 13 residues. V was clipped by 7 bases and J by 2 bases, with 9 bases between them. Germline values: CDR1 GTSNPN, CDR2 SVGIG (reference sequence). CDR3: CALGVPGANVLTF. CDR3 nucleotides: TGTGCCTTGGGGGTCCCTGGGGCCAACGTCCTGACTTTC. Full variable domain (missing parts from reference TRBV30 and TRBJ2-6): SQTIHQWPATLVQPVGSPLSLECTVEGTSNPNLYWYRQAAGRGLQLLFYSVGIGQISSEVPQNLSASRPQDRQFILSSKKLLLSDSGFYLCALGVPGANVLTFGAGSRLTVL.

J is TRBJ2-7 and V is TRBV6-5; tentative D call: TRBD2 (7 bases). The CDR3 covers 15 residues. V lost 0 bases and J lost 2, with 11 bases in between. Germline CDR1 is MNHEY and CDR2 is SVGAGI. CDR3 nucleotide sequence: TGTGCCAGCAGTTACTCGATGGGGGGGCCCTACGAGCAGTACTTC. Amino acids: CASSYSMGGPYEQYF.